Listed below are T cell receptor beta chains from one sample, sequenced in a study of shared clonotypes between healthy human individuals. TCRdb's copy holds only in-frame clones and misses some; the assay was immunoSEQ multiplex PCR. The sample holds fewer than 850,000 clones; 96% are singletons and the top ten take about 0.22%. The sample consisted of naive CD8+ T cells sorted from blood. Source of these receptors: a man between 25 and 39 years old in good health. CDR3s leave out the opening cysteine and the closing phenylalanine or tryptophan.

TRBV4-1,TRBJ2-7,ASSQFWTGTYEQY
TRBV4-1,TRBJ2-3,ASSQGTSRSTDTQY
TRBV5-1,TRBJ2-1,ASRTESSYNEQF
TRBV9,TRBJ2-7,ASSVGSLDPEQY
TRBV28,TRBJ2-1,ASSFRTLFVNNEQF
TRBV27,TRBJ1-1,ASSRSTYTEAF
TRBV4-1,TRBJ2-1,ASSLLAEDNEQF
TRBV13,TRBJ1-4,ASSLSRGEKLF
TRBV29-1,TRBJ2-7,SVSSGDYPEQY
TRBV14,TRBJ2-1,ASSQVGSLLRNEQF
TRBV27,TRBJ2-7,ASSLMAGTGDYEQY